Shown below are 16 T cell receptor beta chains from a single sample sequenced in a study of cytomegalovirus exposure and HLA in healthy donors. The PCR made use of 60 Vbeta and 13 Jbeta primers. The repertoire was sequenced with immunoSEQ multiplex PCR; TCRdb's copy has only in-frame clones and lacks some. The sample holds approximately 190,000 clones, over 70% seen once. Sequenced input: PBMCs. Receptors originate from a man in his fifties or sixties in good health and CMV-seronegative.

The table lists this clone with a few counts. The chain employs TRBV7-9 and TRBJ2-1; 16 nucleotides match TRBD2. Germline V CDR1 and CDR2: SEHNR, FQNEAQ (reference sequence). V shed 5 bases and J 2 bases; nucleotides not matched to a gene: 9. The CDR3 has 19 amino acids. This chain's CDR3 is CASSQPQGTSGGAYNEQFF. The CDR3 DNA follows: TGTGCCAGCAGCCAACCACAGGGGACTAGCGGGGGGGCCTACAATGAGCAGTTCTTC.

The chain recombines TRBV29-1 with TRBJ1-2, with 9 bases identical to TRBD1. Germline CDR1 and CDR2: SQVTM and ANQGSEA. The length of the CDR3 is 15 residues. The V gene end was trimmed by 6 bases and the J gene end by 3 bases; junction bases not matched to a gene: 11. The CDR3 protein is CSVPGQGLGDYGYTF. The CDR3 DNA is TGCAGCGTGCCGGGACAGGGTCTCGGTGACTATGGCTACACCTTC. The full variable domain, completed using reference TRBV29-1 and TRBJ1-2, is SAVISQKPSRDICQRGTSLTIQCQVDSQVTMMFWYRQQPGQSLTLIATANQGSEATYESGFVIDKFPISRPNLTFSTLTVSNMSPEDSSIYLCSVPGQGLGDYGYTFGSGTRLTVV.

The rearrangement uses TRBV18 and TRBJ1-1; possibly TRBD1 for D (5 bases). The V gene lost 5 bases and the J gene lost 1 base, with 20 bases spanning the gap. CDR1 and CDR2 from the germline V gene are KGHSH and LQKENI. This CDR3 comprises 17 residues. The CDR3 DNA reads as TGTGCCAGCTCAAGGTCCGAGTTGGGGGGACCGAACACTGAAGCTTTCTTT. The encoded protein is CASSRSELGGPNTEAFF.

Written as DNA, the CDR3 is TGCGCCAGCAGCTTGACAGGGGACCTTGAAGCTTTCTTT. This sequence encodes CASSLTGDLEAFF. The chain uses TRBV5-1 and TRBJ1-1; TRBD1 matches at 7 bases. The CDR3 consists of 13 residues. Per the germline V gene, CDR1 is SGHRS and CDR2 is YFSETQ. With 1 base clipped from V and 7 bases from J, the junction kept 4 bases outside the gene matches.

This chain connects TRBV5-1 to TRBJ1-4, with D perhaps matching TRBD1 (6 bases). The CDR3 runs to 15 residues. Germline values: CDR1 SGHRS, CDR2 YFSETQ. The ends were cut back, 5 bases at V and 7 bases at J, with 18 bases in the middle. The CDR3 region is CASRRDTGTVEKLFF. CDR3 coding DNA: TGCGCCAGCAGAAGGGATACAGGGACCGTTGAAAAACTGTTTTTT.

This clone came up once. The J gene is TRBJ1-2, the V gene TRBV5-1; maybe TRBD1 (5 bases). V lost 0 bases and J lost 4, with 7 bases in between. The CDR3 contains 13 residues. Looked up from germline, CDR1 is SGHRS and CDR2 is YFSETQ. CDR3 DNA sequence: TGCGCCAGCAGCTTGGGACAGCTCTATGGCTACACCTTC. Translating gives CASSLGQLYGYTF.

The chain joins TRBV7-2 to TRBJ2-7, with 7 bases lining up with TRBD1. The CDR3 sequence is 15 residues long. J lost 0 bases, V lost 2 bases, and 4 bases had no gene match. Germline values: CDR1 SGHTA, CDR2 FQGNSA. The CDR3 is CASSLIWDSSYEQYF. The CDR3 coding sequence is TGTGCCAGCAGCTTAATATGGGACAGCTCCTACGAGCAGTACTTC.

About this clone: The CDR3 does not close with the conserved phenylalanine or tryptophan, likely indicating a read error. This chain joins TRBV10-3 and TRBJ1-1; TRBD1 aligns across 7 bases. Germline CDR1 is ENHRY and CDR2 is SYGVKD. The CDR3 runs 14 residues. The V gene end was trimmed by 6 bases and the J gene end by 5 bases; junction bases not matched to a gene: 9. The CDR3 DNA sequence: TGTGCCATCAGGGAGCAGACAGGGTTTACTGAAGCTTTCCTT. Amino acid sequence: CAIREQTGFTEAFL.

This clone appeared once. CDR3 amino acids: CASSLEPGGEKLFF. In DNA form, the CDR3 reads TGTGCCAGCAGTTTAGAGCCAGGTGGTGAAAAACTGTTTTTT. This chain uses TRBV9 with TRBJ1-4, with D unresolved. Looked up from germline, CDR1 is SGDLS and CDR2 is YYNGEE. CDR3 size: 14 residues. Trimming pared 5 bases from V and 7 bases from J, leaving 15 bases between.

This clone was recorded once. CDR3 residues: CASRTGVGQPQHF. The DNA of the CDR3 is TGTGCCAGCCGTACAGGGGTCGGTCAGCCCCAGCATTTT. The genes are TRBV6-5 and TRBJ1-5, with 7 nucleotides matching TRBD1. Germline CDR1 is MNHEY and CDR2 is SVGAGI. The CDR3 runs to 13 residues. Trimming cost V 8 bases and J 6 bases; bases outside gene matches: 7.

J is TRBJ1-1 and V is TRBV27; D is unclear. V lost 3 bases to trimming and J lost 1 base, with 6 bases between them. CDR1 MNHEY and CDR2 SMNVEV come from the germline V gene (reference sequence). This CDR3 is built from 13 residues. The CDR3 DNA reads TGTGCCAGCAGTTTCTCAGGGAACACTGAAGCTTTCTTT. It specifies CASSFSGNTEAFF.

The chain recombines TRBV10-3 with TRBJ2-3, with 8 bases fitting TRBD1. Losses at the gene ends were 5 bases for V and 7 bases for J; bases not matched to a gene: 14. Per the germline V gene, CDR1 is ENHRY and CDR2 is SYGVKD. CDR3 length equals 16 residues. This chain's CDR3 is CAISLRVQGVFHTQYF. DNA of the CDR3: TGTGCCATCAGTCTTCGGGTACAGGGGGTTTTCCATACGCAGTATTTT.

The chain couples TRBV6-5 to TRBJ1-4; D unclear. Germline V gene sequence: CDR1 MNHEY, CDR2 SVGAGI. The CDR3 is 14 amino acids. V lost 2 bases to trimming and J lost 2 bases, with 6 bases between them. The CDR3 coding sequence is TGTGCCAGCAGTTACGCCGGTACTAATGAAAAACTGTTTTTT. As protein: CASSYAGTNEKLFF.

This clone was recorded once. This chain joins TRBV7-8 and TRBJ2-7; TRBD2 agrees at 7 bases. Germline CDR1 reads SGHVS; CDR2 reads FQNEAQ. V lost 0 bases to trimming and J lost 7 bases; unmatched junction nucleotides: 6. The CDR3 is 14 amino acids. The CDR3 is CASSLAGGIREQYF. In DNA form, the CDR3 reads TGTGCCAGCAGCTTAGCGGGGGGGATTAGGGAGCAGTACTTC.

The chain is built from TRBV5-6 and TRBJ1-2; D not certain. V lost 1 base, J lost 8 bases, and 12 bases lay in between. The CDR3 length is 13 residues. CDR1 is SGHDT and CDR2 is YYEEEE in the germline V gene. DNA for the CDR3: TGTGCCAGCAGCTTGTTCGGCGGAGAGGGCTACACCTTC. It encodes CASSLFGGEGYTF.

The rearrangement links TRBV11-2 to TRBJ2-1, with a tentative D call TRBD2 (7 bases). Trimming pared 5 bases from V and 7 bases from J, leaving 21 bases between. CDR3 length equals 16 residues. In germline, CDR1 is SGHAT, CDR2 FQNNGV. The CDR3 is CASSLIAGGRRNEQFF. The DNA of the CDR3 is TGTGCCAGCAGCCTTATTGCCGGGGGGCGTAGGAATGAGCAGTTCTTC.